Presented here are 8 T cell receptor beta chains from one specimen sequenced in a study of radiotherapy plus CTLA-4 blockade in lung cancer. Using immunoSEQ multiplex PCR, the repertoire was profiled, and TCRdb retains in-frame clones only, with some absent. The table includes 20,000 to 25,000 clones, approximately 70% detected once. The material was peripheral blood, obtained from a patient treated with radiotherapy plus ipilimumab. The receptor source for this set is a human donor with non-small cell lung cancer who had stable disease on radiotherapy plus ipilimumab.

V is TRBV29-1 and J is TRBJ2-7; D unresolved. The CDR3 spans 11 residues. Germline lookup yields CDR1 SQVTM and CDR2 ANQGSEA. V was clipped by 7 bases and J by 2 bases, with 9 bases between them. The CDR3 DNA follows: TGCAGCGCGGCTACCGCCTACGAGCAGTACTTC. It encodes CSAATAYEQYF.

This clone has only a few counts. The chain uses TRBV2 and TRBJ2-1, with 9 bases identical to TRBD1. Trimming cost V 5 bases and J 0 bases; bases outside gene matches: 8. The germline V gene has CDR1 SNHLY and CDR2 FYNNEI. The CDR3 loop spans 17 amino acids. This chain's CDR3 is CASSKRTGASSYNEQFF. In DNA, the CDR3 is TGTGCCAGCAGTAAAAGGACAGGGGCCAGCTCCTACAATGAGCAGTTCTTC.

This clone was detected once. This sequence joins TRBV7-2 and TRBJ2-7; 8 bases are a match to TRBD2. The germline gives CDR1 SGHTA, CDR2 FQGNSA. This CDR3 spans 15 amino acids. J gave up 2 bases and V 6 bases, and 9 bases lay outside the gene matches. CDR3 coding DNA: TGTGCCAGCAGGGAACCCGGGAGGGGTACCTACGAGCAGTACTTC. Protein product: CASREPGRGTYEQYF. The complete variable domain, with remaining parts taken from reference TRBV7-2 and TRBJ2-7, reads GAGVSQSPSNKVTEKGKDVELRCDPISGHTALYWYRQSLGQGLEFLIYFQGNSAPDKSGLPSDRFSAERTGGSVSTLTIQRTQQEDSAVYLCASREPGRGTYEQYFGPGTRLTVT.

V and J are TRBV11-2 and TRBJ2-5; 7 nucleotides agree with TRBD2. Trimming at V came to 8 bases and at J to 2 bases, leaving 14 bases not matched to a gene. The CDR3 length is 16 residues. Germline V gene sequence: CDR1 SGHAT, CDR2 FQNNGV. Written as DNA, the CDR3 is TGTGCCAGCCGAAAAAGTAGCGGGCCTTTACAAGAGACCCAGTACTTC. This sequence encodes CASRKSSGPLQETQYF.

This clone has just a few counts. The chain is built from TRBV11-3 and TRBJ2-2, with D uncertain. Germline V CDR1 and CDR2: SGHNT, YENEEA. The germline V and J ends were trimmed by 5 bases and 7 bases, with 8 bases remaining between them. CDR3 length equals 12 residues. CDR3: CASSTVGGELFF. Here the CDR3 DNA reads TGTGCCAGCAGCACGGTGGGCGGGGAGCTGTTTTTT.

This clone came up a few times. The V and J genes are TRBV7-3 and TRBJ1-2, with TRBD1 as a possible D gene (5 bases). Trimming cost V 0 bases and J 9 bases, with 11 bases left between them. CDR1 and CDR2 (germline): SGHTA, FQGTGA. The CDR3 is made up of 13 amino acids. The CDR3 sequence: CASSLTPDMSYTF. CDR3 sequence (DNA): TGTGCCAGCAGCTTAACTCCGGACATGAGCTACACCTTC. The full variable domain, in which reference TRBV7-3 and TRBJ1-2 provide the parts outside the CDR3, is GAGVSQTPSNKVTEKGKYVELRCDPISGHTALYWYRQSLGQGPEFLIYFQGTGAADDSGLPNDRFFAVRPEGSVSTLKIQRTERGDSAVYLCASSLTPDMSYTFGSGTRLTVV.

CDR3 in amino acids: CASRRTTQETQYF. CDR3 nucleotides: TGTGCCAGCAGGCGGACAACCCAAGAGACCCAGTACTTC. The gene calls are TRBV2 and TRBJ2-5; D may be TRBD1 (5 bases). Trimming pared 6 bases from V and 1 base from J, leaving 9 bases between. Germline CDR1 SNHLY, CDR2 FYNNEI. The CDR3 extends over 13 amino acids.

The V call is TRBV5-4, the J call TRBJ2-7, with D perhaps being TRBD1 or TRBD2 (5 bases each). The germline V gene has CDR1 SGHNT and CDR2 YYREEE (reference sequence). CDR3 length equals 11 residues. The germline V and J ends were trimmed by 7 bases and 7 bases, with 12 bases remaining between them. The CDR3 sequence: CASSSWGEQYF. Here the CDR3 DNA reads TGTGCCAGCTCCTCCTGGGGGGAGCAGTACTTC.